In its sample, the clone carrying this TCR beta chain was seen many times. Its matching antigen is unknown. This entry is derived from a study of blood T cells in healthy people across ages. Sample-barcoded 5' priming and a J-beta primer mix drove a second PCR of roughly 7 to 11 cycles. A template-switch adaptor with 12 random nucleotides tagged each cDNA molecule. Each CDR3 protein is one row after TCRdb ran MiXCR on the 5' RACE reads. This table has fewer than 2,000,000 distinct CDR3 sequences, about 32% appearing once. Notes on the study in general: Expanded clonotype changes were possibly confounded by unknown donor CMV status. Total diversity from one million sequenced T cells was likely underestimated.

The germline V and J ends were trimmed by 3 bases and 0 bases, with 9 bases remaining between them. CDR3 length: 13 amino acids. Germline V gene lookup returns CDR1 SQVTM and CDR2 ANQGSEA. V gene TRBV29-1 combines with J gene TRBJ2-7; D is unresolved. Sequencing was carried out using blood. This clonotype was sampled from a woman aged 25 to 39 in good health. This CDR3 reads CSVDAPHSYEQYF. The CDR3 coding sequence is TGCAGCGTTGACGCGCCACACTCCTACGAGCAGTACTTC.